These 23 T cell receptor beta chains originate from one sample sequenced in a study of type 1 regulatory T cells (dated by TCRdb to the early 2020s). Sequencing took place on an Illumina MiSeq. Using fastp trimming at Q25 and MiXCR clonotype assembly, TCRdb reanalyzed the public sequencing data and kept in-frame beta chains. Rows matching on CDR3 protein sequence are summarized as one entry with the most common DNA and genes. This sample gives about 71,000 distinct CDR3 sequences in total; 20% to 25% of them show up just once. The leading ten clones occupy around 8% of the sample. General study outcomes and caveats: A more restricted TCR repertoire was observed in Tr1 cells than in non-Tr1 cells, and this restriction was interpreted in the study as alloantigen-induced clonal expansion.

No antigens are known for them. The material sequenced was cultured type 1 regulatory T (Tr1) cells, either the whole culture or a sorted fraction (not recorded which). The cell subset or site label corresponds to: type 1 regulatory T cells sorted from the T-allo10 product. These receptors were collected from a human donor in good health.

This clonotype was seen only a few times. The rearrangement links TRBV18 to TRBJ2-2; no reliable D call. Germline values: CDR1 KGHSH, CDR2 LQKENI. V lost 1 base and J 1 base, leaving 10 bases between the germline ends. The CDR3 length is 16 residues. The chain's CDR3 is CASSPLRQKNTGELFF. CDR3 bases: TGTGCCAGCTCACCACTCCGGCAGAAGAACACCGGGGAGCTGTTTTTT.

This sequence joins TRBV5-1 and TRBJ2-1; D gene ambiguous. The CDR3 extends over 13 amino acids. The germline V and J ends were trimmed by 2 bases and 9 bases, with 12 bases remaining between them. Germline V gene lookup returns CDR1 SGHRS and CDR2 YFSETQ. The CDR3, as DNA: TGCGCCAGCAGCTTTGTAAGTGGCGGTGAGCAGTTCTTC. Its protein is CASSFVSGGEQFF.

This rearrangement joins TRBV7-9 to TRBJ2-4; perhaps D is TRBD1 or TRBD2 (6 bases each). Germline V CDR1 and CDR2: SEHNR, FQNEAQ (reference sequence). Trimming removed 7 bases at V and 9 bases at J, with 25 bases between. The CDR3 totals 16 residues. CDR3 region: CASTLIAEGGQSIQYF. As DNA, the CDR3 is TGTGCCAGCACCCTCATCGCGGAGGGGGGTCAAAGCATTCAGTACTTC. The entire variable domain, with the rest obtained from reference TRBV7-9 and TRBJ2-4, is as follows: DTGVSQNPRHKITKRGQNVTFRCDPISEHNRLYWYRQTLGQGPEFLTYFQNEAQLEKSRLLSDRFSAERPKGSFSTLEIQRTEQGDSAMYLCASTLIAEGGQSIQYFGAGTRLSVL.

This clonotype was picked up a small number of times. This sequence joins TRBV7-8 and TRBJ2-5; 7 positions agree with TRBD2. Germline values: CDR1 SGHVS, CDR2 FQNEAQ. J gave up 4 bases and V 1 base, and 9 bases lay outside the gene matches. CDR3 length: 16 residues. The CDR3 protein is CASSLDFLRERETQYF. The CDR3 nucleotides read TGTGCCAGCAGCTTAGATTTTCTGCGGGAGAGAGAGACCCAGTACTTC. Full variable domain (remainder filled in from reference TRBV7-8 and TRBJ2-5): GAGVSQSPRYKVAKRGQDVALRCDPISGHVSLFWYQQALGQGPEFLTYFQNEAQLDKSGLPSDRFFAERPEGSVSTLKIQRTQQEDSAVYLCASSLDFLRERETQYFGPGTRLLVL.

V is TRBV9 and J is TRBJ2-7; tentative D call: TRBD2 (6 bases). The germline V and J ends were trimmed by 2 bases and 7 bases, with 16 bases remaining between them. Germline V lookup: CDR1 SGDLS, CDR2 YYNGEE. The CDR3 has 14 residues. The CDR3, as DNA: TGTGCCAGCAGCGTCGCGGGGCGGTCCCGGGAGCAGTACTTC. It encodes CASSVAGRSREQYF.

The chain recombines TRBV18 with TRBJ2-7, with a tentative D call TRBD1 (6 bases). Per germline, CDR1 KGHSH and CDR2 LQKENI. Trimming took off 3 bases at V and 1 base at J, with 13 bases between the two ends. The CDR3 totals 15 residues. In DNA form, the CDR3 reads TGTGCCAGCTCACCTCCTAATCAGGGGTCCTACGAGCAGTACTTC. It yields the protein CASSPPNQGSYEQYF.

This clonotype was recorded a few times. The CDR3 spells CASSPQGTGAEAQYF. CDR3 nucleotides: TGTGCCAGCTCACCACAAGGGACAGGGGCGGAGGCCCAGTACTTC. V usage is TRBV18 and J usage is TRBJ2-5; 10 bases match TRBD1. V lost 1 base to trimming and J lost 9 bases; unmatched junction nucleotides: 8. The germline CDR1 and CDR2 sequences are KGHSH and LQKENI. The CDR3 covers 15 residues.

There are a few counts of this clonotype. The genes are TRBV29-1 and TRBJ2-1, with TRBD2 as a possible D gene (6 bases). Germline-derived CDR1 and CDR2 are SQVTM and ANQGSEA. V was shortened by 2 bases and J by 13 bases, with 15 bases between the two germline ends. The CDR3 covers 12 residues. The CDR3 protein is CSVESPAGHQFF. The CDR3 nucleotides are TGCAGCGTTGAATCTCCAGCGGGCCACCAGTTCTTC.

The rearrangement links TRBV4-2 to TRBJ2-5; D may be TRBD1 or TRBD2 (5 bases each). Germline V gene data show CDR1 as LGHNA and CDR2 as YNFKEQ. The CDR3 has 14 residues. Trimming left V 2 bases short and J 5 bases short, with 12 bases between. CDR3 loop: CASSQIDRGETQYF. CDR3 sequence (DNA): TGTGCCAGCAGCCAAATCGACAGAGGGGAGACCCAGTACTTC.

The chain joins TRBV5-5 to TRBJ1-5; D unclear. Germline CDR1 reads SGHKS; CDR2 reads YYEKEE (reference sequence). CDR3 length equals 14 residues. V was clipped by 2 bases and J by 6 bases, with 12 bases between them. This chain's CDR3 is CASSFGRSLQPQHF. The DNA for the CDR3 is TGTGCCAGCAGCTTCGGCCGTTCTCTTCAGCCCCAGCATTTT.

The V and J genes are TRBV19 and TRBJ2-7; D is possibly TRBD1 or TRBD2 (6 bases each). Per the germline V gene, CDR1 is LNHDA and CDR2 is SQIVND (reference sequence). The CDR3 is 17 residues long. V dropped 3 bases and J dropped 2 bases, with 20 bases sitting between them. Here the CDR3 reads CASSISGAPTGPYEQYF. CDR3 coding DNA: TGTGCCAGTAGTATTTCGGGGGCGCCGACGGGACCCTACGAGCAGTACTTC.

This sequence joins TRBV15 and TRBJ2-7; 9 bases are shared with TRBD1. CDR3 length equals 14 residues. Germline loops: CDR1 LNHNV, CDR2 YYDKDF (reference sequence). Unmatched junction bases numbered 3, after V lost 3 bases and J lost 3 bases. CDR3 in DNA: TGTGCCACCAGCAGGGAGACAGGGGGCTACGAGCAGTACTTC. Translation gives CATSRETGGYEQYF.

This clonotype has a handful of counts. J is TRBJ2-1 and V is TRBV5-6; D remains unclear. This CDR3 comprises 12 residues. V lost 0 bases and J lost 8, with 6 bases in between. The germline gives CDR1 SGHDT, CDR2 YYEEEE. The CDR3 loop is CASSLEFHEQFF. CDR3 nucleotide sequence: TGTGCCAGCAGCTTGGAGTTCCATGAGCAGTTCTTC.

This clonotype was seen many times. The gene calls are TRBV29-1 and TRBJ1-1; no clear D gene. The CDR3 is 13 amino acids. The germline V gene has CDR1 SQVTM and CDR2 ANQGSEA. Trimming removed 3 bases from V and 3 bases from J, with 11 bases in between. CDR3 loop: CSVDGLVDTEAFF. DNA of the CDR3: TGCAGCGTTGACGGTTTGGTCGACACTGAAGCTTTCTTT.

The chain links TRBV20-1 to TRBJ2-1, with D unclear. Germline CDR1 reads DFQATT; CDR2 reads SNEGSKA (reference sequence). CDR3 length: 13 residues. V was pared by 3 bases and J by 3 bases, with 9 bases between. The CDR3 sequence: CSARGWGYNEQFF. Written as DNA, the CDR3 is TGCAGTGCTAGGGGATGGGGCTACAATGAGCAGTTCTTC.

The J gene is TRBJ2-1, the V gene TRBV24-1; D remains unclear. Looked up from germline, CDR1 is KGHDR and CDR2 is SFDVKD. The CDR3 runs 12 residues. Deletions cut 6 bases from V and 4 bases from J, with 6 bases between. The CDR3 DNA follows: TGTGCCACCAGTTCCGCATACAATGAGCAGTTCTTC. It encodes CATSSAYNEQFF.

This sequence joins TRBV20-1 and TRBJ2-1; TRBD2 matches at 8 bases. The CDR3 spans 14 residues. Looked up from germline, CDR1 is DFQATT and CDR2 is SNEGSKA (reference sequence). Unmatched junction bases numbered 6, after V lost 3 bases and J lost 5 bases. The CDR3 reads CSASLTSGHNEQFF. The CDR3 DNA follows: TGCAGTGCTAGCCTAACTAGCGGCCACAATGAGCAGTTCTTC.

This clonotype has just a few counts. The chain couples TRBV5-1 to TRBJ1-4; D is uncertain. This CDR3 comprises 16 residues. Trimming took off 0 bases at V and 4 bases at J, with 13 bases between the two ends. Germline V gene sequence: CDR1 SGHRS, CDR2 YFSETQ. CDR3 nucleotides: TGCGCCAGCAGCTTGGCCTTAGGCGGCCTTAATGAAAAACTGTTTTTT. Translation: CASSLALGGLNEKLFF.

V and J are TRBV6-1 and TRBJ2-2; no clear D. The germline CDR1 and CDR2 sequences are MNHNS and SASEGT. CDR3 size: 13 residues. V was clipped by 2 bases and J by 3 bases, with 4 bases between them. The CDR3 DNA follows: TGTGCCAGCAGTGAACAGGACACCGGGGAGCTGTTTTTT. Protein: CASSEQDTGELFF.

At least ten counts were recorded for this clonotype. CDR3 sequence (DNA): TGCAGTGCTAGTTGGCAGGTTGGGGAGACCCAGTACTTC. This encodes CSASWQVGETQYF. The chain is built from TRBV20-1 and TRBJ2-5; D is uncertain. Germline V CDR1 and CDR2: DFQATT, SNEGSKA (reference sequence). Trimming cost V 3 bases and J 5 bases, with 13 bases left between them. The length of the CDR3 is 13 residues.

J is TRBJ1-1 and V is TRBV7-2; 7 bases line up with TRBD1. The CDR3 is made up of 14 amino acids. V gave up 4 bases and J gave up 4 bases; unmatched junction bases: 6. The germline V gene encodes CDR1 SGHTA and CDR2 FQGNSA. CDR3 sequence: CASSSQGGGTEAFF. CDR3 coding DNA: TGTGCCAGCAGCTCCCAGGGGGGAGGCACTGAAGCTTTCTTT.

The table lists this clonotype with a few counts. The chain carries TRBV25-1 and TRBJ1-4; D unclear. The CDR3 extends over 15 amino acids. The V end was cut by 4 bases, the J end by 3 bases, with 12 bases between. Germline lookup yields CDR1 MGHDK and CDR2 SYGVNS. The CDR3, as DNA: TGTGCCAGCAGTGTTGGCGGAGCTTCTAATGAAAAACTGTTTTTT. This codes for CASSVGGASNEKLFF.

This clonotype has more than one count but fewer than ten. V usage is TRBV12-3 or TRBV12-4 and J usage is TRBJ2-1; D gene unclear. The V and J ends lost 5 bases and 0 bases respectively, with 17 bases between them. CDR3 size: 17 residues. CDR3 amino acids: CASSPPLSFSSYNEQFF. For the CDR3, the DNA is TGTGCCAGCAGTCCTCCCTTATCGTTCAGCTCCTACAATGAGCAGTTCTTC.